The 17 T cell receptor beta chains below all came from one sample that was sequenced in a study of patients and donors after allogeneic stem cell transplantation (dated by TCRdb to the early 2020s). Receptors were amplified or captured by RT-PCR. TCRdb names NextSeq 550 as the instrument used. TCRdb ran its own pipeline on the public reads, namely fastp trimming at Q25 and MiXCR clone calling, and kept in-frame beta chains. All rows with the same CDR3 protein become a single entry with the most common DNA and genes. Counted in this sample were about a million distinct CDR3 sequences; under 20% of them appeared once. Of the sample, about 6% falls within the top ten clones. Sequenced material: blood, either unsorted or a sorted T cell fraction (not recorded which). The origin of the receptors is a human donor who was either an allogeneic HSCT recipient or a stem cell or donor lymphocyte infusion donor (not recorded which). It is not recorded whose cells these are; they may come from a transplant donor.

This clonotype was seen a few times. The rearrangement joins TRBV12-3 or TRBV12-4 to TRBJ1-4, with a weak D call TRBD1 (6 bases). The CDR3 extends over 15 amino acids. The V gene lost 5 bases and the J gene lost 4 bases, with 14 bases spanning the gap. CDR3 nucleotide sequence: TGTGCCAGCAGTCGCAGACAGGCCCATAATGAAAAACTGTTTTTT. Its protein is CASSRRQAHNEKLFF.

There are many counts of this clonotype. The chain recombines TRBV29-1 with TRBJ1-5; D is undetermined. Germline V gene data show CDR1 as SQVTM and CDR2 as ANQGSEA. The V end lost 6 bases, the J end lost 0 bases, and 6 bases lay between the germline ends. The CDR3 loop spans 12 amino acids. This CDR3 reads CSVGYSNQPQHF. The CDR3 nucleotides are TGCAGCGTGGGGTATAGCAATCAGCCCCAGCATTTT.

This clonotype was counted once. The J gene is TRBJ2-2, the V gene TRBV3-1; tentative D call: TRBD2 (5 bases). CDR3 length: 13 residues. The germline CDR1 and CDR2 sequences are LGHDT and YNNKEL (reference sequence). V was clipped by 6 bases and J by 5 bases, with 10 bases between them. CDR3 region: CASRGVETGELFF. Here the CDR3 DNA reads TGTGCCAGCAGGGGAGTTGAAACCGGGGAGCTGTTTTTT.

J is TRBJ2-5 and V is TRBV7-8; TRBD2 matches at 8 bases. Germline CDR1 and CDR2: SGHVS and FQNEAQ. The CDR3 is 17 residues long. Trimming removed 7 bases from V and 4 bases from J; junction bases left unmatched: 17. Here the CDR3 DNA reads TGTGCCAGCATCACTAGGGGGAGCGGGAGAGGAAGAGAGACCCAGTACTTC. Its protein product is CASITRGSGRGRETQYF.

This clonotype came up a few times. The CDR3 region is CAISTGTSTGELFF. The CDR3 coding sequence is TGTGCCATCAGCACCGGGACAAGCACCGGGGAGCTGTTTTTT. V is TRBV10-3 and J is TRBJ2-2; D might be TRBD1 (6 bases). Germline CDR1 reads ENHRY; CDR2 reads SYGVKD. Trimming took 6 bases from V and 4 from J, leaving 12 bases between them. The CDR3 extends over 14 amino acids.

A few counts support this clonotype. The chain joins TRBV4-3 to TRBJ1-5, with 9 bases that match TRBD1. CDR3 length: 16 amino acids. From germline, CDR1 is LGHNA and CDR2 YSLEER. The J segment lost 7 bases and the V segment lost 0 bases, leaving 7 bases of the junction unmatched. The CDR3 region has the DNA TGCGCCAGCAGCCAAGATCCGGGACAGGGATCCCAGCCCCAGCATTTT. Translated: CASSQDPGQGSQPQHF.

In this sample, this clonotype turned up many times. The chain combines TRBV24-1 with TRBJ1-5; 9 bases match TRBD1. Germline values: CDR1 KGHDR, CDR2 SFDVKD. CDR3 size: 15 residues. Unmatched junction bases numbered 3, after V lost 4 bases and J lost 3 bases. The CDR3 DNA follows: TGTGCCACCAGTGACAGGACAGGGGACAATCAGCCCCAGCATTTT. Encoded protein: CATSDRTGDNQPQHF.

This clonotype occurred many times. V is TRBV12-3 or TRBV12-4 and J is TRBJ2-1, with TRBD2 matching 8 bases. This CDR3 region has 14 residues. With V trimmed by 3 bases and J by 9 bases, 7 bases remained unmatched. For the CDR3, the DNA is TGTGCCAGCAGTTTGGGGACTAGGATCAGTGAGCAGTTCTTC. It codes for CASSLGTRISEQFF.

The V call is TRBV9, the J call TRBJ2-3; 10 positions match TRBD2. Germline V gene data show CDR1 as SGDLS and CDR2 as YYNGEE. CDR3 length: 16 residues. Trimming removed 0 bases from V and 5 bases from J; junction bases left unmatched: 6. Written as DNA, the CDR3 is TGTGCCAGCAGCGTAGAGAGCGGGAGGGCGGGAGATACGCAGTATTTT. Protein product: CASSVESGRAGDTQYF.

The chain combines TRBV10-2 with TRBJ2-1, with TRBD2 matching over 14 bases. This CDR3 has 16 amino acids. V shed 5 bases and J 8 bases; nucleotides not matched to a gene: 8. The germline V gene encodes CDR1 WSHSY and CDR2 SAAADI. CDR3 sequence: CASSSPGTSGSYEQFF. The CDR3 DNA is TGCGCCAGCAGTTCCCCCGGGACTAGCGGGAGCTATGAGCAGTTCTTC.

This clonotype was recorded a few times. CDR3 protein: CASSFVSSPDHNEQFF. The CDR3 coding sequence is TGTGCCAGCAGTTTTGTGAGTTCCCCAGACCACAATGAGCAGTTCTTC. This chain uses TRBV27 with TRBJ2-1, with D uncertain. Germline loops: CDR1 MNHEY, CDR2 SMNVEV (reference sequence). Deletions cut 3 bases from V and 5 bases from J, with 17 bases between. The CDR3 loop spans 16 amino acids.

This clonotype came up many times. The chain has TRBV12-3 or TRBV12-4 and TRBJ2-5, with D uncertain. V was shortened by 6 bases and J by 5 bases, with 7 bases between the two germline ends. The CDR3 runs to 11 residues. The CDR3 DNA sequence: TGTGCCAGCAGCTTACTGGAGACCCAGTACTTC. Protein product: CASSLLETQYF.

V gene TRBV28 combines with J gene TRBJ1-1, with 7 bases fitting TRBD1. This CDR3 comprises 19 residues. The ends lost 3 bases at V and 1 base at J; junction bases unmatched: 17. Germline V gives CDR1 MDHEN, CDR2 SYDVKM. CDR3 loop: CASSFPLGVGSGGNTEAFF. Written as DNA, the CDR3 is TGTGCCAGCAGTTTTCCTTTGGGGGTCGGGTCAGGGGGGAACACTGAAGCTTTCTTT.

V and J are TRBV27 and TRBJ2-3, with D perhaps TRBD2 (5 bases). V dropped 1 base and J dropped 5 bases, with 22 bases sitting between them. The germline CDR1 and CDR2 sequences are MNHEY and SMNVEV (reference sequence). This CDR3 spans 18 amino acids. The CDR3: CASSLFWAAQDGIDTQYF. The CDR3 nucleotides read TGTGCCAGCAGTTTATTCTGGGCGGCGCAGGACGGGATAGATACGCAGTATTTT.

This clonotype was observed a few times. J is TRBJ2-2 and V is TRBV20-1, with D uncertain. Trimming stripped 0 bases from V and 0 bases from J, with 14 bases between. Per germline, CDR1 DFQATT and CDR2 SNEGSKA (reference sequence). CDR3 length: 17 residues. Written as DNA, the CDR3 is TGCAGTGCTAGAGATTCAAGGTCAGGACCGAACACCGGGGAGCTGTTTTTT. Protein: CSARDSRSGPNTGELFF.

A few counts support this clonotype. This rearrangement joins TRBV30 to TRBJ1-1, with D tentatively TRBD1 (6 bases). Trimming left V 1 base short and J 11 bases short, with 11 bases between. This CDR3 is 11 amino acids long. Germline CDR1 is GTSNPN and CDR2 is SVGIG (reference sequence). The CDR3 nucleotides are TGTGCCTGGAGTGCCAGGGGTGAGGCTTTCTTT. Its protein product is CAWSARGEAFF.

This clonotype has more than one count but fewer than ten. The chain employs TRBV12-3 or TRBV12-4 and TRBJ2-5; no reliable D call. Trimming shortened V by 3 bases and J by 5 bases, and 16 bases separated the two germline ends. There are 15 residues in the CDR3. CDR3 nucleotides: TGTGCCAGCAGTTTGCAGGCGGAAGTAGGCGAGACCCAGTACTTC. Amino acids: CASSLQAEVGETQYF.